Sequencing of this TCR beta chain was carried out in a study of CD8+ T cells in alopecia areata. Indicated treatment: oral pan-JAK inhibitor, 5-10 mg twice daily. RNA extraction and reverse transcription yielded cDNA as sequencing template. Assay used: immunoSEQ multiplex PCR; TCRdb lists only in-frame clones, some missing. The repertoire holds roughly 40,000 clones, with approximately 92% as singletons. From germline, CDR1 is MNHNY and CDR2 SVGAGI (reference sequence). The CDR3 is 16 residues long. The V gene lost 0 bases and the J gene lost 0 bases, with 11 bases spanning the gap. Material: CD8+ T cells sorted from blood, obtained at week 24, from a patient treated with tofacitinib. The receptor's source is a human donor with alopecia areata. This rearrangement joins TRBV6-6 to TRBJ1-1, with D perhaps TRBD1 (5 bases). CDR3 coding DNA: TGTGCCAGCAGTTACTCGACAGCTTCCATGAACACTGAAGCTTTCTTT. Its translation is CASSYSTASMNTEAFF.